Below, one TCR beta chain is given with its context. The output of every sequencing run exceeded 180 million TCR-beta sequences, derived from 15-18 subjects. MiXCR was run by TCRdb on the 5' RACE reads, yielding one entry per CDR3 protein. The sample has tens of thousands of distinct CDR3 sequences, about 13% seen once; the top ten hold about 2.3%. The data are from a study of neurological immune-mediated disorders. The junction had 7 bases not matched to a gene; V was cut back by 0 bases and J by 6 bases. The CDR3 covers 16 residues. Germline CDR1 reads MNHEY; CDR2 reads SVGAGI. Time point of the sample: longitudinal time-point 2. Healthy control samples came from blood bank volunteers in Maryland, USA. The unsorted libraries were produced from 2 million PBMCs held at -80 C.

The clonotype was recovered from a woman aged 40 to 50 in good health. This chain links TRBV6-5 with TRBJ2-2; 7 bases align to TRBD1. The sequenced sample was PBMCs. The CDR3 sequence is CASSYSTGTGAGELFF. CDR3 in DNA: TGTGCCAGCAGTTACTCGACGGGTACAGGGGCCGGGGAGCTGTTTTTT.